This TCR beta chain was recorded in a study of breast tumors, draining lymph nodes, adjacent tissues. Points from the study as a whole: Data fit most tumor T cells coming from lymph node, expanding in tumor.

The lymph nodes were axillary draining lymph nodes from breast cancer patients. At least ten counts were recorded for this clonotype. Its cognate antigen is unknown. V lost 4 bases, J lost 2 bases, and 5 bases stayed unmatched. Germline loops: CDR1 SGHRS, CDR2 YFSETQ. This CDR3 has 15 amino acids. TCRdb re-called the multiplex PCR reads with MiXCR, one entry per CDR3 protein. This sample has 150,000 to 200,000 distinct CDR3 sequences, with around 33% found just once. This chain uses TRBV5-1 with TRBJ1-4; 7 nucleotides line up with TRBD1. This TCR was recovered from a female donor with breast cancer. Some clones in this sample may be carry-over from other donors' samples. Sequencing was performed on axillary lymph node tissue. The CDR3 here is CASSIGRGTNEKLFF. The CDR3 DNA reads as TGCGCCAGCAGCATAGGCAGGGGGACTAATGAAAAACTGTTTTTT.